This TCR beta chain is drawn from a study of T cell responses to AZD1222 COVID-19 vaccine. General study results and limits: No repertoire was sampled before or during the peak T cell response, only after it. Unmutated variant regions are reportedly targeted by nearly half of spike-specific TCRs.

This table comes from immunoSEQ multiplex PCR, and its TCRdb copy is limited to in-frame clones, with some not included. The sample comprises some 74,000 clones, around nine tenths of which are singletons, and around 1.3% rests with the top ten. As regards this clone: Its antigen is undetermined.

V lost 0 bases and J lost 10, with 15 bases in between. The CDR3 runs to 14 residues. Germline CDR1 and CDR2: MNHEY and SVGEGT. The clonotype comes from an adult who received the AZD1222 COVID-19 vaccine. The gene calls are TRBV6-2 or TRBV6-3 and TRBJ1-2; possibly TRBD1 for D (5 bases). The input for sequencing was peripheral blood, taken 28 days after the second AZD1222 dose. The CDR3 region is CASSYSKGTGSYTF. The CDR3, as DNA: TGTGCCAGCAGTTACTCGAAGGGGACTGGATCCTACACCTTC.